The 4 T cell receptor beta chains in this list originate from one sample, sequenced in a study of blood T cell repertoires in COVID-19. Produced via immunoSEQ multiplex PCR; TCRdb's table is partial and in-frame only. In the table there are about 91,000 clones, roughly 82% of which are singletons. The source material was peripheral blood. The receptor source for this set is a man aged 45-65 years with active or convalescent COVID-19.

The J gene is TRBJ1-6, the V gene TRBV28; tentative D call: TRBD1 (5 bases). V was shortened by 1 base and J by 6 bases, with 7 bases between the two germline ends. Germline values: CDR1 MDHEN, CDR2 SYDVKM. The CDR3 extends over 14 amino acids. The CDR3 DNA reads TGTGCCAGCAGTTTATCGGGGGTTAATTCACCCCTCCACTTT. The encoded protein is CASSLSGVNSPLHF.

The CDR3 coding sequence is TGCGCCAGCAGCCAAGCCCGGGCGGGGAGGGTGTTTTTT. It translates to CASSQARAGRVFF. J is TRBJ2-2 and V is TRBV4-3; TRBD2 matches at 7 bases. CDR1 and CDR2 from the germline V gene are LGHNA and YSLEER. The CDR3 covers 13 residues. J was trimmed by 15 bases and V by 1 base; bases with no gene match: 8.

J is TRBJ2-3 and V is TRBV5-1, with D possibly being TRBD1 (6 bases). The V gene lost 3 bases and the J gene lost 0 bases, with 8 bases spanning the gap. The CDR3 length is 14 residues. Looked up from germline, CDR1 is SGHRS and CDR2 is YFSETQ. The CDR3 bases are TGCGCCAGCAGCTCAGGGGTTAGCACAGATACGCAGTATTTT. Amino acid sequence: CASSSGVSTDTQYF.

CDR3 amino acids: CASSRGNPGNTIYF. CDR3 nucleotides: TGTGCCAGCAGTCGGGGGAACCCTGGAAACACCATATATTTT. The chain is built from TRBV28 and TRBJ1-3, with D tentatively TRBD1 (5 bases). Germline lookup yields CDR1 MDHEN and CDR2 SYDVKM. This CDR3 comprises 14 residues. V lost 5 bases to trimming and J lost 2 bases, with 10 bases between them.